This entry lists 20 T cell receptor beta chains sequenced from one sample in a study of CD8 T cells in ankylosing spondylitis. Findings and limits, study-wide: Blood from ankylosing spondylitis patients appeared to carry a characteristic roughly 8-variant TCR beta motif.

These receptors lack a known antigen. TCRdb re-analysed the 5' RACE reads in MiXCR, keeping a single row per CDR3 protein. Of around 490,000 distinct CDR3 sequences detected, less than 6% appear once; the ten largest clones hold under 4.5%. Source material: blood, either unsorted or a sorted T cell fraction (not recorded which). These receptors all come from a male donor with ankylosing spondylitis.

This clonotype was counted a few times. The chain is built from TRBV14 and TRBJ2-1; no clear D. The CDR3 is 15 residues long. The germline V gene encodes CDR1 SGHDN and CDR2 FVKESK. V lost 0 bases and J lost 6, with 12 bases in between. CDR3 in DNA: TGTGCCAGCAGCCAAGATCTGGAAGGAATCAATGAGCAGTTCTTC. Its protein product is CASSQDLEGINEQFF.

This clonotype occurred many times. This chain connects TRBV29-1 to TRBJ2-7; 8 bases are a match to TRBD2. V gave up 0 bases and J gave up 2 bases; unmatched junction bases: 6. The CDR3 extends over 15 amino acids. Germline V gene lookup returns CDR1 SQVTM and CDR2 ANQGSEA. CDR3 nucleotides: TGCAGCGTTGAAGAGGGCGGGAGGATTCCCTACGAGCAGTACTTC. Amino acids: CSVEEGGRIPYEQYF.

This clonotype occurred many times. The V gene is TRBV5-1, the J gene TRBJ2-2; D call uncertain. Trimming took 3 bases from V and 6 from J, leaving 9 bases between them. This CDR3 spans 13 amino acids. Germline V lookup: CDR1 SGHRS, CDR2 YFSETQ. The CDR3 bases are TGCGCCAGCAGCTCGGTTGAATCCGGGGAGCTGTTTTTT. Its protein product is CASSSVESGELFF.

This clonotype was recorded many times. CDR3: CSVLGTGIDSPLHF. CDR3 in DNA: TGCAGTGTTCTCGGGACAGGGATCGATTCACCCCTCCACTTT. V and J are TRBV20-1 and TRBJ1-6; 9 bases agree with TRBD1. CDR1 and CDR2 (germline): DFQATT, SNEGSKA (reference sequence). This CDR3 spans 14 amino acids. The ends lost 7 bases at V and 8 bases at J; junction bases unmatched: 9.

In this sample, this clonotype turned up many times. The CDR3 reads CASSSRAGNGYTF. The CDR3 bases are TGTGCCAGCAGCTCGAGGGCGGGGAATGGCTACACCTTC. The chain joins TRBV7-2 to TRBJ1-2, with unresolved D. This CDR3 has 13 residues. Deletions cut 4 bases from V and 6 bases from J, with 12 bases between. Germline V gene lookup returns CDR1 SGHTA and CDR2 FQGNSA.

The sample holds many counts of this clonotype. This CDR3 reads CASSSGVARAKNIQYF. CDR3 nucleotides: TGTGCCAGCAGCTCGGGGGTAGCCAGGGCCAAAAACATTCAGTACTTC. V gene TRBV6-2 or TRBV6-3 combines with J gene TRBJ2-4; tentative D call: TRBD2 (6 bases). Trimming pared 6 bases from V and 1 base from J, leaving 16 bases between. The CDR3 has 16 residues. Germline CDR1 MNHEY, CDR2 SVGEGT.

The gene calls are TRBV28 and TRBJ2-7; TRBD1 might be the D (5 bases). V lost 5 bases to trimming and J lost 0 bases, with 17 bases between them. The CDR3 totals 16 residues. Germline-derived CDR1 and CDR2 are MDHEN and SYDVKM. CDR3 sequence reads: CASSPRPGRSSYEQYF. The CDR3, as DNA: TGTGCCAGCAGTCCTCGCCCAGGGCGAAGCTCCTACGAGCAGTACTTC.

This clonotype was seen repeatedly, ten times or more. The V and J genes are TRBV12-3 or TRBV12-4 and TRBJ1-1, with 8 bases fitting TRBD1. This CDR3 spans 15 amino acids. V shed 6 bases, J shed 0 bases, and the junction held 6 bases outside the gene matches. This CDR3 reads CASRAQGALNTEAFF. The CDR3 DNA follows: TGTGCCAGCAGAGCGCAGGGGGCTTTGAACACTGAAGCTTTCTTT.

There are many counts of this clonotype. This chain joins TRBV7-2 and TRBJ2-7; D is possibly TRBD2 (6 bases). This CDR3 is built from 15 residues. CDR1 and CDR2 (germline): SGHTA, FQGNSA. V lost 1 base, J lost 0 bases, and 10 bases lay in between. This chain's CDR3 is CASSLGGGISYEQYF. DNA of the CDR3: TGTGCCAGCAGCTTAGGCGGCGGGATCTCCTACGAGCAGTACTTC.

This clonotype was picked up many times. This chain links TRBV7-2 with TRBJ2-7, with D possibly matching TRBD2 (5 bases). Trimming cost V 2 bases and J 0 bases, with 14 bases left between them. The CDR3 is made up of 16 amino acids. CDR1 is SGHTA, CDR2 FQGNSA, per germline. CDR3 amino acids: CASSLPGIQSSYEQYF. CDR3 in DNA: TGTGCCAGCAGCTTACCGGGGATTCAAAGCTCCTACGAGCAGTACTTC.

This clonotype was detected only a few times. CDR3 loop: CATSSERPYEQYF. CDR3 sequence (DNA): TGTGCCACCAGCAGCGAAAGACCCTACGAGCAGTACTTC. The chain has TRBV15 and TRBJ2-7; no definite D call. V lost 3 bases, J lost 2 bases, and 8 bases lay in between. This CDR3 spans 13 amino acids. In germline, CDR1 is LNHNV, CDR2 YYDKDF (reference sequence).

This clonotype was seen at least ten times. The rearrangement links TRBV20-1 to TRBJ2-3, with TRBD2 as a possible D gene (6 bases). In germline, CDR1 is DFQATT, CDR2 SNEGSKA (reference sequence). V was clipped by 4 bases and J by 1 base, with 15 bases between them. The CDR3 is made up of 15 amino acids. The CDR3 DNA sequence: TGCAGTGCTACTGGGCGGGGCCGAGGCACAGATACGCAGTATTTT. This encodes CSATGRGRGTDTQYF.

This clonotype was detected ten times or more. The chain is built from TRBV20-1 and TRBJ2-5; TRBD2 might be the D (6 bases). Trimming shortened V by 0 bases and J by 4 bases, and 12 bases separated the two germline ends. The CDR3 totals 14 residues. Germline V gene data show CDR1 as DFQATT and CDR2 as SNEGSKA (reference sequence). CDR3 bases: TGCAGTGCTAGAGAAGTAAACGGGAGAGAGACCCAGTACTTC. Residues: CSAREVNGRETQYF.

Ten or more counts support this clonotype. The chain recombines TRBV25-1 with TRBJ1-2; D possibly corresponds to TRBD1 (5 bases). V lost 6 bases and J lost 4, with 12 bases in between. This CDR3 has 13 residues. CDR1 and CDR2 (germline): MGHDK, SYGVNS. The CDR3 DNA follows: TGTGCCAGCAGCAGGGAAGGAGTCTATGGCTACACCTTC. It specifies CASSREGVYGYTF.

The J gene is TRBJ2-1, the V gene TRBV7-8; 7 bases align to TRBD2. The trim removed 1 base at V and 7 bases at J, leaving 19 bases unmatched. The germline V gene encodes CDR1 SGHVS and CDR2 FQNEAQ. CDR3 size: 19 residues. The CDR3 bases are TGTGCCAGCAGCTTAGGGCTCGCAGCAAAGGGCGGGAGACTGAATGAGCAGTTCTTC. Translation gives CASSLGLAAKGGRLNEQFF.

This clonotype was observed at least ten times. This rearrangement joins TRBV28 to TRBJ2-1; 9 bases are shared with TRBD2. Per the germline V gene, CDR1 is MDHEN and CDR2 is SYDVKM. V dropped 8 bases and J dropped 7; count of bases not matched to a gene: 12. The CDR3 consists of 15 residues. The CDR3 region is CASFPGTSLTNEQFF. The CDR3 DNA is TGTGCCAGCTTCCCCGGGACTAGCCTGACTAATGAGCAGTTCTTC.

At least ten counts were recorded for this clonotype. This sequence joins TRBV27 and TRBJ1-6; 7 nucleotides align to TRBD1. The junction had 6 bases not matched to a gene; V was cut back by 2 bases and J by 5 bases. This CDR3 is 16 amino acids long. CDR1 MNHEY and CDR2 SMNVEV come from the germline V gene (reference sequence). Here the CDR3 reads CASSLDDRVDNSPLHF. The CDR3 region has the DNA TGTGCCAGCAGTTTAGATGACAGGGTAGATAATTCACCCCTCCACTTT.

This clonotype was recorded at least ten times. The gene calls are TRBV4-3 and TRBJ1-1; possibly TRBD1 for D (6 bases). From germline, CDR1 is LGHNA and CDR2 YSLEER. The ends were cut back, 4 bases at V and 6 bases at J, with 15 bases in the middle. This CDR3 has 14 residues. CDR3 sequence (DNA): TGCGCCAGCAGCCGAGGAGCCCCAGGGGCTGAAGCTTTCTTT. Amino acid sequence: CASSRGAPGAEAFF.

This clonotype was seen many times. The chain links TRBV6-1 to TRBJ2-7; D not certain. The CDR3 is made up of 13 amino acids. Trimming removed 6 bases from V and 3 bases from J, with 12 bases in between. Germline CDR1 MNHNS, CDR2 SASEGT. The chain's CDR3 is CASSQGSLYEQYF. The DNA for the CDR3 is TGTGCCAGCAGCCAAGGGTCCCTCTACGAGCAGTACTTC.

This clonotype was detected ten times or more. This rearrangement joins TRBV7-3 to TRBJ2-2, with TRBD2 identical over 13 bases. V lost 4 bases and J lost 4; bases outside the gene matches: 9. CDR3 length equals 18 residues. Germline CDR1 and CDR2: SGHTA and FQGTGA. DNA of the CDR3: TGTGCCAGCAGCTCATATGGACTAGCGGGGGCTTTCACCGGGGAGCTGTTTTTT. Translating it yields CASSSYGLAGAFTGELFF.